The sequence of this TCR beta chain was determined in a study of hypomethylating agent response in myelodysplastic syndrome. Study-wide results and limits: This small study analyzed only about a dozen patients.

For this clone: Its antigen is undetermined.

This CDR3 contains 15 residues. J gave up 5 bases and V 6 bases, and 6 bases lay outside the gene matches. The germline gives CDR1 MDHEN, CDR2 SYDVKM. Method: immunoSEQ multiplex PCR; TCRdb's copy keeps in-frame clones and lacks some. The repertoire consists of roughly 6,000 clones, with just under 85% occurring once and the leading ten covering 9.7%. This material consisted of bone marrow, taken before or after starting hypomethylating agent treatment for myelodysplastic syndrome (not recorded which). This chain connects TRBV28 to TRBJ1-6; TRBD1 matches at 8 bases. This clonotype originated in a human donor with myelodysplastic syndrome. The CDR3 DNA is TGTGCCAGCAGCCCAGGGGGCGTAAATAATTCACCCCTCCACTTT. It yields the protein CASSPGGVNNSPLHF.